This section outlines one T cell receptor beta chain sequence together with its context. This sample was included in a study of CD8 T cells in Susac syndrome. From blood CD8+ and CD4+ T cells, the TCR beta chain was sequenced. The authors negatively isolated CD8+ and CD4+ T cells and FACS-enriched TEMRA cells. The authors reverse transcribed about 0.5 to 1 ug RNA with random hexamers. Amplification of TCR beta CDR3 by immunoSEQ multiplex PCR spanned 54 Vbeta and 13 Jbeta. TCRdb recomputed calls from the immunoSEQ multiplex PCR reads with MiXCR, one row per CDR3 protein. The sample records around 200,000 distinct CDR3 sequences, more than 85% being singletons. The length of the CDR3 is 14 residues. Germline CDR1 reads DFQATT; CDR2 reads SNEGSKA (reference sequence). With 0 bases removed from V and 3 bases from J, the gap between germline ends came to 11 bases.

The chain uses TRBV20-1 and TRBJ1-2; tentatively, D is TRBD1 (5 bases). The sequence was obtained from a human donor with multiple sclerosis. Sequenced: CD4+ T cells from PBMCs. CDR3 in DNA: TGCAGTGCTAGAGATGTTCGGGGGGACTATGGCTACACCTTC. Residues: CSARDVRGDYGYTF.